Given below is one T cell receptor (beta chain) in context. This clone's antigen is unknown. There are no base qualities to consult, and no much larger clone falls within one base. This sample was taken from a study of blood T cells in healthy people across ages (dated by TCRdb to the mid-2010s). As for the study more broadly: In model experiments, roughly one uniquely barcoded TCR beta cDNA molecule per two T cells was captured by template switching. The study measured age-related changes in TCR beta repertoire diversity using deep sequencing normalized with unique cDNA molecular identifiers. Four age groups were formed from the donors: young (average roughly 15 years), middle-aged (less than 40), aged (more than 55) and long-lived (about 80). To avoid experimental bias, donors of different ages were randomly spread across the sequencing lanes. For two donors (one aged 18 to 29 and one aged 80 or older), the study analyzed two additional independent replicas of 1 million unique cDNA reads from the same blood draw. Findings and caveats that apply to the study as a whole: Total diversity estimates from one million sequenced T cells were considered lower bounds and underestimates. A strong correlation was found between observed TCR beta diversity and the percentage of naive T cells measured by flow cytometry. Observed TCR beta diversity per million T cells fell roughly linearly with age, and a significant reduction was already apparent by age around 39. Compared with the aged group, the long-lived group had more naive CD4+ T cells, fewer expanded clones and increased TCR diversity, a pattern suggesting age selection. The CMV infection status of donors was not known, potentially confounding age-related changes in expanded clonotypes. Since profiling was done on bulk unsorted PBMCs, naive and antigen-experienced compartments could not be conclusively compared.

Systemically healthy Caucasian individuals from Russia, approximately 39 in total and aged about 6 to 100 years, were included as donors. Each donor gave approximately 9.3 milliliters of peripheral blood, collected into EDTA-treated Vacutainer tubes. Ficoll-Paque density-gradient centrifugation was used to isolate PBMCs, with at least 6.5 million per sample. Total RNA was extracted from PBMCs with Trizol reagent, with at least 6 micrograms obtained per sample. For every donor, an aliquot of PBMCs went through flow cytometry to measure the percentages of naive CD45RAhigh/CD27high T cells. After removal of 7 bases from V and 5 bases from J, the junction retains 1 base not matched to a gene. The CDR3 goes from the cysteine to the phenylalanine over 11 residues. Just the 33-base CDR3 DNA is kept, in frame starting at base 1. The germline V gene sets CDR1 to SQVTM and CDR2 to ANQGSEA. The library was prepared using 5' RACE. TCRdb shows the sequencer as Illumina HiSeq 2500. A second PCR of roughly 6 to 11 cycles was performed with a sample-barcoded 5' primer and a J-beta primer mix. A unique molecular identifier was introduced onto each TCR beta cDNA molecule by a template-switch 5' adaptor carrying 12 random nucleotides. Each sample yielded at least 2.5 million CDR3-containing paired-end reads. First-strand cDNA was synthesized from all RNA with the Mint cDNA synthesis kit, primed by a TRBC-specific oligonucleotide. Following uracil-DNA glycosylase treatment, all cDNA underwent a first 18-cycle PCR with the universal primers M1SS and BC2_uni_R. On the study's bioinformatics: For normalization, 1 million high-quality reads were randomly selected from each sample, with every read carrying a distinct molecular identifier. Instead of being binned into consensus sequences, reads with shared molecular identifiers were discarded. MiTCR, set to a Q25 quality threshold and the strictest error-elimination algorithm, was used for CDR3 identification, clonotype clustering and error correction. A nonparametric unseen species model with Euler transformation was used to estimate lower-bound total TCR beta diversity. TCRdb trimmed public reads at Q25 via fastp, called clones via MiXCR and kept in-frame beta chains. Every CDR3 protein is listed once, alongside the most common genes and DNA of its rows. The V and J calls were not made by the authors but by TCRdb's processing. For this sample the table gives 1.5 million to 2 million distinct CDR3 sequences, of which approximately 50% were detected only once. Together, the top ten hold less than 2.5% of the sample.

The receptor comes from a woman in her forties in good health. The sample taken for sequencing was blood. The chain employs TRBV29-1 and TRBJ2-5; 10 bases in between match TRBD1. The base sequence is TGCAGCGGACAGGGGGCCGAGACCCAGTACTTC. This sequence encodes CSGQGAETQYF.